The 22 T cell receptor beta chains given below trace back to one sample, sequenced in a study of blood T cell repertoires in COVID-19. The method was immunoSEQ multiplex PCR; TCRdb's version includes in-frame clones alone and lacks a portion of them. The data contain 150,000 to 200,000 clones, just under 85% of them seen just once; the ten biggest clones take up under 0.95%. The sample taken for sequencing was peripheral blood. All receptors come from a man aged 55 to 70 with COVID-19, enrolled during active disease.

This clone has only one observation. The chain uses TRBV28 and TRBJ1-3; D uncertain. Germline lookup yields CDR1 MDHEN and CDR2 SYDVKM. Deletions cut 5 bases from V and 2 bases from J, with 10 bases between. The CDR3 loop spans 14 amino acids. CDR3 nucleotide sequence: TGTGCCAGCAGTCCCCCAGTCCCTGGAAACACCATATATTTT. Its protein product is CASSPPVPGNTIYF. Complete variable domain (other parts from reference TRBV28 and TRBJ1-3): DVKVTQSSRYLVKRTGEKVFLECVQDMDHENMFWYRQDPGLGLRLIYFSYDVKMKEKGDIPEGYSVSREKKERFSLILESASTNQTSMYLCASSPPVPGNTIYFGEGSWLTVV.

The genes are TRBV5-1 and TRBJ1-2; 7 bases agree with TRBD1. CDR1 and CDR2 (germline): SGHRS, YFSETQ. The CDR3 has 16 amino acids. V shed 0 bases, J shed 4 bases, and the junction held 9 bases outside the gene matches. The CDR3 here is CASSLGNQGQSYGYTF. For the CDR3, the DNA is TGCGCCAGCAGCTTGGGTAATCAGGGACAGTCCTATGGCTACACCTTC.

The CDR3, as DNA: TGCAGTGCTCAGGGGACCGGGGAGCTGTTTTTT. Protein product: CSAQGTGELFF. This chain links TRBV20-1 with TRBJ2-2; the D gene is possibly TRBD1 (6 bases). Germline V gene sequence: CDR1 DFQATT, CDR2 SNEGSKA (reference sequence). The CDR3 is 11 residues long. V was pared by 5 bases and J by 5 bases, with 6 bases between.

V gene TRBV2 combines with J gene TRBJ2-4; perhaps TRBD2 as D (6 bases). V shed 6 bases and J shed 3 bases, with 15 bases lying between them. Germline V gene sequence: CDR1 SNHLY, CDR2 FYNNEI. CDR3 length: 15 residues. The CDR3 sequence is CASRRGGKDKNIQYF. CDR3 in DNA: TGTGCCAGCAGGAGGGGCGGGAAAGACAAAAACATTCAGTACTTC.

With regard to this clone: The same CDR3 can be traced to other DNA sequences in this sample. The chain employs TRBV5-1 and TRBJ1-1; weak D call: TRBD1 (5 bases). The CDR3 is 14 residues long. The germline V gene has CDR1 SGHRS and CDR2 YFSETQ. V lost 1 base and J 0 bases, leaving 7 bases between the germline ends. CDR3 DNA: TGCGCCAGCAGCTTGACAGGAATGAACACTGAAGCTTTCTTT. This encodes CASSLTGMNTEAFF.

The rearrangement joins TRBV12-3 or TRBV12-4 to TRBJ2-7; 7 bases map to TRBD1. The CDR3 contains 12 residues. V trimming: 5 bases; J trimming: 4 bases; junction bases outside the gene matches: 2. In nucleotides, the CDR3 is TGTGCCAGCAGTGGGACAGATTACGAGCAGTACTTC. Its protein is CASSGTDYEQYF.

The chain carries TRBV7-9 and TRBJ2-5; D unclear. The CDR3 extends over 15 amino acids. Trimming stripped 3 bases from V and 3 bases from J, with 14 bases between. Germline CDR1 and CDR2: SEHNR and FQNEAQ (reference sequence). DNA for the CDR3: TGTGCCAGCAGCTTTCTCCTTATAGATGAAGAGACCCAGTACTTC. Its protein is CASSFLLIDEETQYF.

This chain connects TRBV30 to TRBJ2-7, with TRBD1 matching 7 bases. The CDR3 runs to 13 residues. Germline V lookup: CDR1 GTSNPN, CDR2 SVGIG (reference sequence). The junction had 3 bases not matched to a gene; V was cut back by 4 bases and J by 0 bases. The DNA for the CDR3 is TGTGCCTGGACGAGGGGGCACTCCTACGAGCAGTACTTC. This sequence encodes CAWTRGHSYEQYF.

CDR3 loop: CASSIPLTSGDRTDTQYF. DNA for the CDR3: TGCGCCAGCAGCATACCTCTGACTAGCGGGGACCGCACAGATACGCAGTATTTT. This sequence joins TRBV5-1 and TRBJ2-3, with 11 bases identical to TRBD2. Germline V lookup: CDR1 SGHRS, CDR2 YFSETQ. After removal of 4 bases from V and 1 base from J, the junction contained 11 bases not matched to a gene. This CDR3 region has 18 residues.

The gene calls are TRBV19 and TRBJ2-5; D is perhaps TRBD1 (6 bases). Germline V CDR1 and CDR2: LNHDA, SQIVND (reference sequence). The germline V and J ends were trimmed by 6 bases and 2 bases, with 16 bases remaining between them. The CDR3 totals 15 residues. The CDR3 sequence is CASRSGQGNQETQYF. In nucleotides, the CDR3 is TGTGCCAGTAGATCTGGCCAGGGGAATCAAGAGACCCAGTACTTC.

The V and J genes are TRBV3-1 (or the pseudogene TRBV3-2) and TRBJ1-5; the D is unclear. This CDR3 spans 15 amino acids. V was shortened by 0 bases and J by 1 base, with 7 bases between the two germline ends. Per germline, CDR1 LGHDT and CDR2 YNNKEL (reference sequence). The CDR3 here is CASSQDTVSNQPQHF. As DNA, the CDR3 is TGTGCCAGCAGCCAAGACACAGTCAGCAATCAGCCCCAGCATTTT.

CDR3 in DNA: TGTGCCAGTAGTTTTGGACAGGGGGCGGACGAGCAGTACTTC. Translating it yields CASSFGQGADEQYF. The chain links TRBV19 to TRBJ2-7; the match to TRBD1 covers 11 bases. J lost 5 bases, V lost 5 bases, and 5 bases had no gene match. The CDR3 contains 14 residues. CDR1 is LNHDA, CDR2 SQIVND, per germline (reference sequence).

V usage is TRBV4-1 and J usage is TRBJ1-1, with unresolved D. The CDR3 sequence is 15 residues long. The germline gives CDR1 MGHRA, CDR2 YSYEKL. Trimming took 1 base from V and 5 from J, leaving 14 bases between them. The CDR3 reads CASSQARSGGTEAFF. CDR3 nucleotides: TGCGCCAGCAGCCAAGCCAGGTCCGGAGGTACTGAAGCTTTCTTT.

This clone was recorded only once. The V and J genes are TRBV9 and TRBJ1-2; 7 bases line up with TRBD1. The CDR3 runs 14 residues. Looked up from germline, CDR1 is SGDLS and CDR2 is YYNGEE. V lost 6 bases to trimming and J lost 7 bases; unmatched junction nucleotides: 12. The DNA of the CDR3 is TGTGCCAGCACCCTAAGTACAGGGGCGGGTGGCTACACCTTC. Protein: CASTLSTGAGGYTF.

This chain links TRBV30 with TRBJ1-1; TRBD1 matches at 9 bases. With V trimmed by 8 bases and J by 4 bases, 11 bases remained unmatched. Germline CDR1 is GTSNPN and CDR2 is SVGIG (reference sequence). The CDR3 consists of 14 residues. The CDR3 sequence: CARPTGQGPTEAFF. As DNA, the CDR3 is TGTGCCCGCCCGACGGGACAGGGTCCCACTGAAGCTTTCTTT.

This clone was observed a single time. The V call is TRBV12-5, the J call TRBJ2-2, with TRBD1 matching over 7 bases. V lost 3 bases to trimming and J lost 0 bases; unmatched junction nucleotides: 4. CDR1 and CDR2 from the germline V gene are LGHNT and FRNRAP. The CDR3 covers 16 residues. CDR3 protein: CASGLGQGANTGELFF. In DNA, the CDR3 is TGTGCTAGTGGTTTAGGGCAGGGGGCGAACACCGGGGAGCTGTTTTTT.

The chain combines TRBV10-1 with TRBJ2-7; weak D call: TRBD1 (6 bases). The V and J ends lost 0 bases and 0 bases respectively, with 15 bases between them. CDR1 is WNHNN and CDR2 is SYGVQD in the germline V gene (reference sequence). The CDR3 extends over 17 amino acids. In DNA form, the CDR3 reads TGCGCCAGCAGTGAGTCCTGGCCAGGGGAAGCCTCCTACGAGCAGTACTTC. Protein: CASSESWPGEASYEQYF.

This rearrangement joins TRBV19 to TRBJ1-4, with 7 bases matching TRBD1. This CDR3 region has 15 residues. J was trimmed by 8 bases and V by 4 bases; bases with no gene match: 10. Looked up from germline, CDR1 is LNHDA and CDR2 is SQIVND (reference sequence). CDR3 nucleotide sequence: TGTGCCAGTAGTACGACAGGGAGTGCGGCGGAAAAACTGTTTTTT. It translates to CASSTTGSAAEKLFF.

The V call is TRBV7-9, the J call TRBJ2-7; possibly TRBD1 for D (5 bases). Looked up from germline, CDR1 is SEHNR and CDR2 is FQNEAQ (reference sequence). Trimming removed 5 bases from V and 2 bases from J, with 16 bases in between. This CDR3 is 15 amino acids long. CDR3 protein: CASSPPRAGPYEQYF. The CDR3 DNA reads TGTGCCAGCAGCCCGCCTCGGGCAGGGCCCTACGAGCAGTACTTC.

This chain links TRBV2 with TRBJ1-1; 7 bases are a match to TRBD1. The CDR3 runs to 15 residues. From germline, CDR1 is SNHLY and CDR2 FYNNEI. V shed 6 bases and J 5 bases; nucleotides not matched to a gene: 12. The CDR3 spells CASRSGGTLGTEAFF. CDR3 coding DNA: TGTGCCAGCAGATCAGGGGGGACATTGGGGACTGAAGCTTTCTTT.

CDR3 loop: CASSTKIAPNSPLHF. CDR3 sequence (DNA): TGTGCCAGTAGTACTAAGATAGCACCAAATTCACCCCTCCACTTT. The J gene is TRBJ1-6, the V gene TRBV19; D is uncertain. This CDR3 is 15 amino acids long. V dropped 4 bases and J dropped 7 bases, with 14 bases sitting between them. The germline gives CDR1 LNHDA, CDR2 SQIVND (reference sequence). Looking up the rest from reference TRBV19 and TRBJ1-6 gives the full variable domain: DGGITQSPKYLFRKEGQNVTLSCEQNLNHDAMYWYRQDPGQGLRLIYYSQIVNDFQKGDIAEGYSVSREKKESFPLTVTSAQKNPTAFYLCASSTKIAPNSPLHFGNGTRLTVT.

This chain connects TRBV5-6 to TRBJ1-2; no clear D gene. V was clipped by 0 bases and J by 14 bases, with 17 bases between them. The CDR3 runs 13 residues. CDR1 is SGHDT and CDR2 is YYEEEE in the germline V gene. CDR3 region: CASSLANNVVNTF. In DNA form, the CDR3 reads TGTGCCAGCAGCTTGGCCAACAACGTGGTCAATACCTTC.